Here is one TCR beta chain with its context. It has no known antigen specificity. Qualities for individual bases were not recorded, and no much larger clone is one base off. The data were taken from a study of graft-versus-host responses after intestinal transplantation (dated by TCRdb to 2020 to 2022). Turning to the overall study: The transplants that recipients received were multivisceral, liver-intestinal, or isolated intestinal. Every recipient was given anti-thymocyte globulin induction, followed by approximately 3 years of maintenance tacrolimus and steroids. Graft-versus-host and host-versus-graft alloreactive T cell clones were tracked in the graft, circulation and bone marrow after intestinal transplantation using bulk TCR-beta CDR3 sequencing. Alloreactive clones were identified by sequencing pre-transplant mixed lymphocyte reaction products and comparing these products with unstimulated pre-transplant donor and recipient T cells. Of the 20 to 25 intestinal transplant recipients enrolled in the cohort, one of whom was a retransplant, a few patients without pretransplant specimens were excluded. Donor T cell macrochimerism was defined as a peak of at least 4% donor T cells among recipient peripheral blood mononuclear cells. Instead of going to the commercial service, samples from a few later patients were sequenced in-house on an Illumina MiSeq and processed with MiXCR. The paper's findings and limits, for the study overall: Early after transplant, declines in HvG clones were associated with peak levels of circulating GvH clones. GvH clones were detected in recipient bone marrow, and some appeared earlier in ileal mucosa or blood, consistent with an intestinal mucosal origin. Conclusions were limited by the relatively low number and heterogeneity of intestinal transplant patients. Patients with donor T cell macrochimerism had high GvH to HvG T cell clonal ratios in their allografts.

Sample time point, as interpreted from the label and publication: cells obtained before transplantation from donor or recipient. CD3+CD4+ and CD3+CD8+ populations were FACS-sorted from unstimulated pre-transplant donor and recipient cells taken from spleen or lymph nodes. Libraries were built with the immunoSEQ multiplex PCR assay. In most patients, genomic DNA was isolated using the Qiagen DNeasy Blood and Tissue Kit and sent frozen to Adaptive Biotechnologies for TCR sequencing. High-throughput TCR-beta CDR3 sequencing of genomic DNA from most patients was performed by Adaptive Biotechnologies. On the authors' methods: Adaptive's ImmunoSEQ software was the source of the TCR sequencing data for about 17 patients, while a few other patients were processed with MiXCR and VDJtools. To correct CD4 versus CD8 sorting errors, sequences present in both subsets at a frequency ratio below 5:1 were removed. CDR3 nucleotide sequences shared by donor and recipient were removed because the origin of these sequences could not be assigned. At least 2-fold expansion over unstimulated cells and a minimum CFSE-low frequency of 0.002% (template counts) or 0.001% (read counts) were required for clones to be classified as alloreactive. Mappable clones were those detected in sequenced pre-transplant spleen, lymph node, or MLR CFSE-low populations of the donor or recipient. The cumulative frequency of alloreactive clones was calculated as a percentage of all sequences, weighted by copy number. TCRdb obtained this table from immuneACCESS and retained in-frame rearrangements with V and J assigned. These tables miss some clones; where compared with another copy, unresolved V genes account for less than half of the shortfall, and the remainder is unexplained. V, J and clone size derive from that table, while D and trimming were established from the DNA sequence. The sample table holds 95,000 to 130,000 clones, of which approximately 90% were seen once. The ten largest clonotypes hold approximately 0.18% of the sample.

The germline V gene sets CDR1 to SGHTA and CDR2 to FQGNSA. Including the terminal cysteine and phenylalanine, the CDR3 comprises 17 residues. Just the 51-base CDR3 DNA is kept, in frame starting at base 1. V and J are trimmed by 2 bases and 2 bases, and the gene matches miss 8 bases of the junction. The receptor's source is a human donor who received an intestinal transplant. The material sequenced was unstimulated CD4+ T cells sorted from spleen or lymph node cells, taken before intestinal transplant. Recombination connected TRBV7-2 to TRBJ2-1, with TRBD2 matching 8 junction bases. The nucleotides are TGTGCCAGCAGCTTATCGCAGCGGGAGTCCCCCTACAATGAGCAGTTCTTC. Translated, this is CASSLSQRESPYNEQFF.